A selection of T cell receptor beta chains follows, all from one sample in a study of graft-versus-host responses after intestinal transplantation. For these receptors, no antigen is known. The repertoire was sequenced with immunoSEQ multiplex PCR; TCRdb's copy has only in-frame clones and lacks some. The table lists around 100,000 clones, 90% to 95% of them singletons. Sequenced here: unstimulated CD8+ T cells sorted from spleen or lymph node cells, sampled before intestinal transplant. All receptors derive from a human donor who received an intestinal transplant. Both conserved end residues are part of each CDR3. Not all rows give a size; the values are once, few, many and, for expanded clones, a class.

TRBJ2-1,.,TRBV5-4,CASRLAGPNEQFF
TRBJ2-2,once,TRBV5-1,CASSLAEGGVNTGELFF
TRBJ1-2,once,TRBV9,CASSVEGIGRKYGYTF
TRBJ2-7,.,TRBV25-1,CASSDSTVSYEQYF
TRBJ1-1,once,TRBV5-5,CASVPGQSNTEAFF
TRBJ2-7,.,TRBV5-1,CASSLAGTGYMIYEQYF
TRBJ1-6,.,TRBV4-1,CASSQVQGSDSPLHF
TRBJ1-3,.,TRBV11-2,CASSSDSFSGNTIYF
TRBJ1-2,.,TRBV2,CASSESDGREDGYTF
TRBJ2-1,.,TRBV2,CASRLAGEVWDEQFF
TRBJ2-1,.,TRBV9,CASSVTGDSDNEQFF
TRBJ2-7,.,TRBV4-1,CASSQEDAGSYEQYF
TRBJ2-1,.,TRBV9,CASNSGRPYNEQFF
TRBJ2-6,.,TRBV5-6,CASRGQNSGANVLTF
TRBJ1-5,.,TRBV6-8,CASRPRVRVGNQPQHF
TRBJ2-7,.,TRBV7-6,CASSFDPSVEQYF
TRBJ1-1,.,TRBV4-1,CASSHRQTNTEAFF
TRBJ1-5,.,TRBV7-8,CASSQLGGHNQPQHF
TRBJ2-1,.,TRBV19,CASSIGQNNEQFF
TRBJ2-3,.,TRBV4-1,CASSLTPSGQDTQYF
TRBJ2-3,.,TRBV7-9,CASSPGTGGADTQYF
TRBJ2-3,.,TRBV5-6,CASSLVGRTDTQYF
TRBJ1-5,.,TRBV15,CATSRDDPFVMRGQPQHF
TRBJ2-1,.,TRBV11-2,CASSFPRDFYRAYNEQFF
TRBJ2-6,.,TRBV6-5,CASRPGTGRANVLTF
TRBJ2-2,.,TRBV9,CASSGRGVRAGELFF
TRBJ2-3,once,TRBV30,CAWTGGYGDTQYF
TRBJ2-7,.,TRBV27,CASSPPASGDEQYF
TRBJ2-2,.,TRBV6-5,CASLGGTGELFF
TRBJ2-2,.,TRBV7-6,CASSLPGEVGELFF
TRBJ2-7,.,TRBV11-2,CASSLSGTGTSYEQYF
TRBJ1-1,.,TRBV13,CASSDDLNTEAFF
TRBJ2-2,.,TRBV7-6,CASSSTVYSPRTGELFF
TRBJ2-3,once,TRBV14,CASSLTSDISDTQYF
TRBJ1-5,.,TRBV10-1,CARGGAIQPQHF
TRBJ2-7,few,TRBV7-2,CASSSFLWEQYF
TRBJ2-1,.,TRBV30,CAWSVPSDEQFF
TRBJ2-1,.,TRBV19,CASSIVGEEQFF
TRBJ2-7,.,TRBV4-1,CASSQDVQGLPYEQYF
TRBJ2-3,.,TRBV5-1,CASSYGGSTDTQYF
TRBJ2-2,.,TRBV2,CASRVGRGVTGELFF
TRBJ1-2,.,TRBV2,CASSELEPLRAANYGYTF
TRBJ1-6,.,TRBV7-9,CASSGGSSYNSPLHF
TRBJ2-7,.,TRBV6-5,CASSYRQGPYEQYF
TRBJ2-7,once,TRBV7-6,CASGDLYEQYF
TRBJ2-7,few,TRBV14,CASSQSAYEQYF
TRBJ2-3,.,TRBV7-8,CASSLSDQTGMLDTQYF
TRBJ1-2,.,TRBV7-9,CASSLGGGVNYGYTF
TRBJ2-1,.,TRBV13,CASSLGLVSSYNEQFF
TRBJ1-5,.,TRBV6-1,CASSEEGGRQPQHF
TRBJ2-7,.,TRBV20-1,CSARLAYEQYF
TRBJ2-3,.,TRBV9,CASSVAGRPDTQYF
TRBJ2-5,.,TRBV29-1,CSVYTGERETQYF
TRBJ1-5,.,TRBV9,CASSVGTNQPQHF
TRBJ1-4,.,TRBV4-1,CASSQDRFGGEKLFF